These 30 T cell receptor beta chains share one sample of origin, sequenced in a study of T cells in Graves' hyperthyroidism and ophthalmopathy. TCR beta CDR3 regions were amplified from RNA transcripts. An initial round of RT-PCR targeting the TCR CDR3 relied on the HTBI primer set. TCRdb reanalysed the multiplex PCR reads using MiXCR and keeps one entry per CDR3 protein. The repertoire includes about 520,000 distinct CDR3 sequences, around 22% of them detected once, and about 10% sits in the top ten. Specimen: blood. Source of these receptors: a woman in her 30s with Graves' ophthalmopathy.

This clonotype showed up just a few times. The V gene is TRBV29-1, the J gene TRBJ1-2; 7 bases agree with TRBD1. Germline V lookup: CDR1 SQVTM, CDR2 ANQGSEA. With V trimmed by 0 bases and J by 4 bases, 8 bases remained unmatched. The CDR3 extends over 15 amino acids. As DNA, the CDR3 is TGCAGCGTTGAAGATAGGAGGGGGCGCGGCTATGGCTACACCTTC. It specifies CSVEDRRGRGYGYTF.

This clonotype was recorded at least ten times. The V and J genes are TRBV19 and TRBJ2-2; the match to TRBD2 covers 8 bases. Per the germline V gene, CDR1 is LNHDA and CDR2 is SQIVND (reference sequence). The CDR3 sequence is 17 residues long. V was pared by 5 bases and J by 4 bases, with 12 bases of the junction left unmatched. The CDR3 DNA follows: TGTGCCAGTAGTCCCTCTTCCGGGGGGGTCGGCACCGGGGAGCTGTTTTTT. The encoded protein is CASSPSSGGVGTGELFF.

This clonotype was seen at least ten times. V gene TRBV7-2 combines with J gene TRBJ2-7, with 13 positions matching TRBD2. After removal of 3 bases from V and 5 bases from J, the junction contained 7 bases not matched to a gene. CDR1 is SGHTA, CDR2 FQGNSA, per germline. The CDR3 contains 16 residues. The CDR3: CASSLAGLAGPHEQYF. Written as DNA, the CDR3 is TGTGCCAGCAGCTTGGCGGGACTAGCGGGGCCCCACGAGCAGTACTTC.

This clonotype occurred many times. This chain links TRBV27 with TRBJ1-1; TRBD1 matches 10 bases. This CDR3 is built from 13 residues. Germline V gene lookup returns CDR1 MNHEY and CDR2 SMNVEV (reference sequence). V gave up 6 bases and J gave up 11 bases; unmatched junction bases: 9. The CDR3 bases are TGTGCCAGCAGGCCTATTGGGACAGGGGAGGCTTTCTTT. Translating it yields CASRPIGTGEAFF.

This clonotype was counted ten times or more. The chain has TRBV4-1 and TRBJ2-5; D gene unclear. V was shortened by 1 base and J by 1 base, with 7 bases between the two germline ends. This CDR3 comprises 14 residues. Germline lookup yields CDR1 MGHRA and CDR2 YSYEKL. CDR3 in amino acids: CASSQVTVQETQYF. In nucleotides, the CDR3 is TGCGCCAGCAGCCAAGTTACGGTCCAAGAGACCCAGTACTTC.

In its sample, this clonotype was seen many times. The chain recombines TRBV2 with TRBJ2-7; D remains ambiguous. Trimming pared 5 bases from V and 7 bases from J, leaving 15 bases between. Looked up from germline, CDR1 is SNHLY and CDR2 is FYNNEI. The CDR3 is 13 amino acids. CDR3 bases: TGTGCCAGCAGTCCGGTCCGGGTCTGGGAGCAGTACTTC. It encodes CASSPVRVWEQYF.

This clonotype was observed at least ten times. One end of the junction is discordant with germline, which a read error may explain. The CDR3 DNA reads TGCGCCAGCAGTACGGGACTAGCCAAAAACATTAAGTACTTC. Amino acid sequence: CASSTGLAKNIKYF. The V and J genes are TRBV5-1 and TRBJ2-4; 9 bases align to TRBD2. The CDR3 loop spans 14 amino acids. Germline V gives CDR1 SGHRS, CDR2 YFSETQ.

This clonotype has a count of ten or more. V usage is TRBV7-9 and J usage is TRBJ1-5; 7 nucleotides line up with TRBD1. The CDR3 covers 15 residues. Per the germline V gene, CDR1 is SEHNR and CDR2 is FQNEAQ (reference sequence). V lost 4 bases, J lost 3 bases, and 6 bases stayed unmatched. The CDR3 sequence: CASSSDRFSNQPQHF. CDR3 DNA: TGTGCCAGCAGCTCGGACAGGTTCTCCAATCAGCCCCAGCATTTT.

This clonotype was found a few times. The rearrangement uses TRBV2 and TRBJ2-5; D is perhaps TRBD2 (6 bases). Trimming left V 0 bases short and J 5 bases short, with 16 bases between. This CDR3 has 16 amino acids. Germline lookup yields CDR1 SNHLY and CDR2 FYNNEI. The DNA of the CDR3 is TGTGCCAGCAGTGAAGCGCTTCAGGGCGCGGGGGAGACCCAGTACTTC. Protein: CASSEALQGAGETQYF.

The V and J genes are TRBV12-3 or TRBV12-4 and TRBJ2-7; D may correspond to TRBD1 or TRBD2 (5 bases each). CDR3 length: 12 residues. Trimming took off 5 bases at V and 5 bases at J, with 10 bases between the two ends. In nucleotides, the CDR3 is TGTGCCAGCAGTGCTGGGACGAACGAGCAGTACTTC. Translating it yields CASSAGTNEQYF.

The chain joins TRBV6-1 to TRBJ2-2, with D perhaps matching TRBD2 (6 bases). The V end was cut by 7 bases, the J end by 1 base, with 13 bases between. The CDR3 is 15 residues long. CDR1 and CDR2 (germline): MNHNS, SASEGT. The CDR3 sequence: CASTRGLLNTGELFF. CDR3 sequence (DNA): TGTGCCAGCACCCGGGGACTCCTGAACACCGGGGAGCTGTTTTTT.

Here the CDR3 DNA reads TGTGCCAGCAGCCCCACTAAGGGCAGACAAGAGACCCAGTACTTC. Protein: CASSPTKGRQETQYF. V and J are TRBV14 and TRBJ2-5, with D unresolved. The CDR3 loop spans 15 amino acids. V lost 4 bases, J lost 2 bases, and 14 bases lay in between. The germline CDR1 and CDR2 sequences are SGHDN and FVKESK.

At least ten counts were recorded for this clonotype. The chain is built from TRBV29-1 and TRBJ2-2; D is unclear. V dropped 4 bases and J dropped 0 bases, with 9 bases sitting between them. Germline CDR1 is SQVTM and CDR2 is ANQGSEA. The CDR3 covers 14 residues. CDR3 loop: CSVAGSANTGELFF. In nucleotides, the CDR3 is TGCAGCGTTGCAGGCAGCGCGAACACCGGGGAGCTGTTTTTT.

As concerns this clonotype: A much larger clone is a single base away; this may be a read error. The V and J genes are TRBV7-6 and TRBJ2-5; no definite D call. The germline CDR1 and CDR2 sequences are SGHVS and FNYEAQ. CDR3 length: 13 amino acids. CDR3 DNA: TGTGCCAGCAGCTTAGCCGACCAAGAGACCAAGTACTTC. This gives the protein CASSLADQETKYF.

This clonotype has at least ten counts. The chain links TRBV28 to TRBJ2-7; D possibly matches TRBD1 or TRBD2 (6 bases each). V was pared by 4 bases and J by 1 base, with 14 bases between. The CDR3 totals 15 residues. Germline CDR1 MDHEN, CDR2 SYDVKM. The CDR3 DNA reads as TGTGCCAGCAGTTCCGGCGGGACACAATCCTACGAGCAGTACTTC. Its translation is CASSSGGTQSYEQYF.

This chain connects TRBV28 to TRBJ1-5; possibly TRBD1 for D (5 bases). V lost 5 bases and J lost 3, with 17 bases in between. Per germline, CDR1 MDHEN and CDR2 SYDVKM. CDR3 length equals 16 residues. CDR3: CASSPGPRGVNQPQHF. CDR3 in DNA: TGTGCCAGCAGTCCAGGGCCACGGGGGGTCAATCAGCCCCAGCATTTT.

At least ten counts were recorded for this clonotype. The chain has TRBV20-1 and TRBJ2-5, with 8 bases aligning to TRBD2. The trim removed 8 bases at V and 4 bases at J, leaving 12 bases unmatched. The CDR3 length is 14 residues. Per the germline V gene, CDR1 is DFQATT and CDR2 is SNEGSKA (reference sequence). CDR3: CSPDQRGSGETQYF. Written as DNA, the CDR3 is TGCAGTCCGGATCAGCGGGGGTCGGGAGAGACCCAGTACTTC.

In this sample, this clonotype turned up many times. The V call is TRBV7-9, the J call TRBJ2-7, with D maybe TRBD2 (5 bases). Germline assignment: CDR1 SEHNR and CDR2 FQNEAQ (reference sequence). CDR3 length: 14 amino acids. V was shortened by 3 bases and J by 0 bases, with 9 bases between the two germline ends. The CDR3 here is CASSLIGLSYEQYF. CDR3 nucleotide sequence: TGTGCCAGCAGCTTGATCGGACTCTCCTACGAGCAGTACTTC.

This clonotype was observed at least ten times. The chain is built from TRBV15 and TRBJ1-2; D is unresolved. Trimming removed 0 bases from V and 8 bases from J, with 13 bases in between. The V gene's germline CDR1 is LNHNV and CDR2 YYDKDF (reference sequence). This CDR3 has 14 amino acids. CDR3 in amino acids: CATSRDLASRGYTF. Here the CDR3 DNA reads TGTGCCACCAGCAGAGATCTGGCCAGTAGAGGCTACACCTTC.

The CDR3 region has the DNA TGTGCCAGCAGTGAATACCGCACGTGGACTGAAGCTTTCTTT. Translating it yields CASSEYRTWTEAFF. The rearrangement joins TRBV6-1 to TRBJ1-1; D not certain. V gave up 2 bases and J gave up 5 bases, with 12 bases separating them. CDR3 length: 14 residues. Germline-derived CDR1 and CDR2 are MNHNS and SASEGT.

This clonotype was counted ten times or more. This sequence joins TRBV6-1 and TRBJ2-6, with D hard to call. Germline lookup yields CDR1 MNHNS and CDR2 SASEGT. The V and J ends lost 6 bases and 2 bases respectively, with 8 bases between them. The CDR3 loop spans 14 amino acids. CDR3 coding DNA: TGTGCCAGCAGGACCCGAACTGGGGCCAACGTCCTGACTTTC. It translates to CASRTRTGANVLTF.

This clonotype was recorded a few times. This chain joins TRBV10-2 and TRBJ2-3; a weak D match, TRBD1 (7 bases). V was shortened by 8 bases and J by 2 bases, with 11 bases between the two germline ends. The CDR3 spans 13 residues. CDR1 and CDR2 from the germline V gene are WSHSY and SAAADI. CDR3 region: CASGGGNTDTQYF. The CDR3 DNA reads TGCGCCAGCGGAGGGGGCAACACAGATACGCAGTATTTT.

This clonotype was seen repeatedly, ten times or more. The genes are TRBV4-1 and TRBJ1-5; D is ambiguous. The V end was cut by 0 bases, the J end by 5 bases, with 5 bases between. Germline assignment: CDR1 MGHRA and CDR2 YSYEKL. The CDR3 extends over 13 amino acids. The CDR3 loop is CASSQDPHQPQHF. As DNA, the CDR3 is TGCGCCAGCAGCCAAGATCCTCATCAGCCCCAGCATTTT.

This clonotype was counted at least ten times. The rearrangement uses TRBV4-1 and TRBJ2-2; D uncertain. The ends were cut back, 4 bases at V and 5 bases at J, with 8 bases in the middle. This CDR3 is built from 13 residues. Germline V gene lookup returns CDR1 MGHRA and CDR2 YSYEKL. The CDR3 nucleotides read TGCGCCAGCAGCCGGATAGGGACCGGGGAGCTGTTTTTT. This encodes CASSRIGTGELFF.

The rearrangement links TRBV20-1 to TRBJ1-5, with no clear D. Deletions cut 4 bases from V and 5 bases from J, with 12 bases between. Germline CDR1 is DFQATT and CDR2 is SNEGSKA (reference sequence). The length of the CDR3 is 13 residues. In DNA, the CDR3 is TGCAGTGCTACCTATGTTCGGGATCAGCCCCAGCATTTT. This translates into CSATYVRDQPQHF.

As to this clonotype: A much larger clone differs by one base, so this may be a read error. The rearrangement joins TRBV7-2 to TRBJ2-7; TRBD1 is a possible D gene (6 bases). This CDR3 comprises 14 residues. Germline values: CDR1 SGHTA, CDR2 FQGNSA. The CDR3 DNA reads as TGTGCCAGCAGCGTCGACAGGTTTTCCTACGAGCAGTGCTTC. It codes for CASSVDRFSYEQCF.

This clonotype was counted only a few times. The CDR3 loop reads CASSPRLAGMVDSPLHF. Here the CDR3 DNA reads TGTGCCAGCAGCCCGAGACTGGCAGGGATGGTCGATTCACCCCTCCACTTT. The chain combines TRBV7-6 with TRBJ1-6; D possibly corresponds to TRBD1 (5 bases). Germline CDR1 and CDR2: SGHVS and FNYEAQ. V lost 5 bases and J 8 bases, leaving 22 bases between the germline ends. This CDR3 has 17 residues.

This clonotype appeared once. The CDR3 DNA follows: TGTGCCATCAGTCAACTACAGGGAAACAATCAGCCCCAGCATTTT. It is translated as CAISQLQGNNQPQHF. The genes are TRBV10-3 and TRBJ1-5; tentative D call: TRBD1 (6 bases). Germline lookup yields CDR1 ENHRY and CDR2 SYGVKD. This CDR3 comprises 15 residues. V gave up 5 bases and J gave up 3 bases, with 14 bases separating them.

This clonotype was seen at least ten times. The V and J genes are TRBV4-1 and TRBJ2-5, with 7 nucleotides matching TRBD2. This CDR3 is 16 amino acids long. Germline V gives CDR1 MGHRA, CDR2 YSYEKL. V trimming: 3 bases; J trimming: 2 bases; junction bases outside the gene matches: 9. The CDR3: CASSHLPTGGQETQYF. The DNA of the CDR3 is TGCGCCAGCAGCCATCTCCCCACGGGGGGTCAAGAGACCCAGTACTTC.

This chain connects TRBV11-2 to TRBJ1-2; TRBD1 matches 7 bases. The V segment lost 4 bases and the J segment 3 bases; nucleotides outside the gene matches: 11. The germline V gene has CDR1 SGHAT and CDR2 FQNNGV. The CDR3 spans 16 residues. The CDR3 protein is CASSSSSKTGHYGYTF. The CDR3 region has the DNA TGTGCCAGCAGCTCCTCTTCGAAGACAGGGCACTATGGCTACACCTTC.